These T cell receptor beta chains were read from a single sample in a study of cytomegalovirus exposure and HLA in healthy donors. The method was immunoSEQ multiplex PCR; TCRdb's version includes in-frame clones alone and lacks a portion of them. The repertoire holds about 110,000 clones, around four fifths seen once, with 1% to 1.5% in the top ten. The specimen sequenced was PBMCs. The receptors here all came from a man aged 30 to 39 in good health and CMV-seronegative. Each CDR3 is given with its conserved first and last residue. The order of the fields is clone size, J gene, D gene, V gene, CDR3 DNA, CDR3 protein. D genes are given only for firm matches. Rows may omit the clone size; those that give it use once, few, many or a size class.

. TRBJ1-5 TRBD1 TRBV28 TGTGCCAGCAGGGGGGCCGACAGGGACAATCAGCCCCAGCATTTT CASRGADRDNQPQHF
. TRBJ2-7 TRBD1 TRBV9 TGTGCCAGCAGCGCTGACAGGGGTTACGAGCAGTACTTC CASSADRGYEQYF
. TRBJ2-1 . TRBV28 TGTGCCAGCAGTCCAAACTTTGAGCAGTTCTTC CASSPNFEQFF
. TRBJ2-3 . TRBV4-1 TGCGCCAGCAGCCCCCCACGTCAGGGGCCCACAGATACGCAGTATTTT CASSPPRQGPTDTQYF
. TRBJ1-3 . TRBV6-5 TGTGCCACCGGAGATAAACGGGACATATATTTT CATGDKRDIYF
. TRBJ1-2 . TRBV5-6 TGTGCCAGCCGCGGACGGGGAGACCGCTATGGCTACACCTTC CASRGRGDRYGYTF
. TRBJ1-1 . TRBV5-1 TGCGCCAGCAGCTTCCAAGGGGAAACTGAAGCTTTCTTT CASSFQGETEAFF
. TRBJ2-3 TRBD1 TRBV7-9 TGTGCCAGCAGCTTAGGGGACAGGGGAGATACGCAGTATTTT CASSLGDRGDTQYF
. TRBJ2-2 TRBD1 TRBV6-5 TGTGCCAGCAGTTACGGACAGGGGGTAGGGACCGGGGAGCTGTTTTTT CASSYGQGVGTGELFF
. TRBJ2-3 TRBD2 TRBV5-6 TGTGCCAGCAGCATCCCCCGCGCGGGGGTTGATACGCAGTATTTT CASSIPRAGVDTQYF
once TRBJ1-3 . TRBV4-3 TGCGCCAGCAGCCAAGATTTCAGGGTAATGGGAAACACCATATATTTT CASSQDFRVMGNTIYF
few TRBJ2-7 . TRBV6-5 TGTGCCAGCAGTTACTCAACACAGGCGACTTACGAGCAGTACTTC CASSYSTQATYEQYF
once TRBJ2-2 . TRBV19 TGTGCCAGTAGTACCCAGGCCGCGAGCGGGGAGCTGTTTTTT CASSTQAASGELFF
. TRBJ2-3 . TRBV5-4 TGTGCCAGCAGCGATATGTTACGGGGGGCTAGCACAGATACGCAGTATTTT CASSDMLRGASTDTQYF
. TRBJ2-4 . TRBV12-5 TGTGCTAGTGGTTTGTACAAAAACATTCAGTACTTC CASGLYKNIQYF
. TRBJ1-1 TRBD1 TRBV9 TGTGCCAGCAGCGTAGTCGCGGGGGACAGGGCCCCCACTGAAGCTTTCTTT CASSVVAGDRAPTEAFF
. TRBJ2-7 . TRBV7-6 TGTGCCAGCAGCTCTCCGCCAACCTACGAGCAGTACTTC CASSSPPTYEQYF
. TRBJ1-2 TRBD1 TRBV11-2 TGTGCCAGCACTCTCTTCTCCCGGGACAGGGGGAACAAGGGAGGCTACACCTTC CASTLFSRDRGNKGGYTF
few TRBJ1-6 . TRBV19 TGTGCCAGTAGGTCAGCGAGCTCCTATAATTCACCCCTCCACTTT CASRSASSYNSPLHF
. TRBJ1-2 TRBD1 TRBV19 TGTGCCAGTAGTGGGGAGACAGGGGTAGGGCATGGCTACACCTTC CASSGETGVGHGYTF
. TRBJ2-7 TRBD2 TRBV7-2 TGTGCCAGCAGCTTAGGACTAGCGGTCTACGAGCAGTACTTC CASSLGLAVYEQYF
once TRBJ2-7 . TRBV5-1 TGCGCCAGCAGCTTGGACACAGGGCCCTACGAGCAGTACTTC CASSLDTGPYEQYF